This entry is about one T cell receptor beta chain. The data were obtained in a study of blood T cell repertoires in COVID-19. Study-level information: Sites across the United States, Italy and Spain contributed samples from acute and convalescent COVID-19. Sample material is recorded as cDNA or gDNA derived from T cells, B-cell-depleted T cells, or PBMCs.

Authors' data handling: It was from reference gene primer amplification that nucleated cell counts were estimated. The method was immunoSEQ multiplex PCR; TCRdb's version includes in-frame clones alone and lacks a portion of them. D and trimming come from the DNA, and the V and J calls and clone size come from that table. The sample includes some 700,000 clones, around 90% of them seen just once. The CDR3 is 16 amino acids. CDR1 and CDR2 from the germline V gene are ENHRY and SYGVKD. V shed 11 bases and J 0 bases; nucleotides not matched to a gene: 11. This chain connects TRBV10-3 to TRBJ1-3; TRBD1 matches 9 bases. Sample: peripheral blood. This receptor was identified in a woman aged 18-29 years with acute or convalescent COVID-19. This CDR3 is CAVAGTGIFSGNTIYF. The CDR3 region has the DNA TGTGCCGTAGCTGGGACAGGGATTTTCTCTGGAAACACCATATATTTT.